This TCR beta chain was recorded in a study of cytomegalovirus exposure and HLA in healthy donors. Study findings and constraints: Across all donors, roughly uniform sequencing depth was an assumption of the presence/absence analyses.

Comments on this clone: Its antigen is still unknown.

13 Jbeta primers and 60 Vbeta primers were used for the PCR. Generated by immunoSEQ multiplex PCR, the TCRdb table keeps only in-frame clones and is missing some. The data hold 200,000 or so clones, with roughly 77% observed a single time. The germline V gene encodes CDR1 LNHDA and CDR2 SQIVND (reference sequence). The CDR3 loop spans 21 amino acids. Germline trimming cut 1 base from V and 0 bases from J; bases unmatched to any gene: 17. This sequence originates from a male donor in good health and CMV-seropositive. The rearrangement joins TRBV19 to TRBJ2-4; the match to TRBD1 covers 8 bases. The sample was PBMCs. The CDR3 region is CASSIVGQGAFGTQAKNIQYF. CDR3 nucleotides: TGTGCCAGTAGTATAGTCGGGCAGGGGGCCTTCGGTACCCAAGCCAAAAACATTCAGTACTTC.